A selection of T cell receptor beta chains follows, all from one sample in a study of cytomegalovirus exposure and HLA in healthy donors. Assay used: immunoSEQ multiplex PCR; TCRdb lists only in-frame clones, some missing. This table has more than 90,000 clones, 77% appearing once. The specimen was PBMCs. These receptors were obtained from a female donor in good health and CMV-seronegative. The CDR3 runs from the conserved cysteine through the conserved F or W. The order of the fields is CDR3 DNA, CDR3 protein, J gene, V gene, D gene, clone size. The D gene is left open where the match is weak. The listing skips clone size in some rows; elsewhere it reads once, few, many or a size class.

DNA: TGTGCCAGCAGCTCTCACTCAGGGGGCGGGAATTCACCCCTCCACTTT
CDR3: CASSSHSGGGNSPLHF
J: TRBJ1-6
V: TRBV7-2
D: TRBD1
size: NA

DNA: TGTGCCAGCAGCCCCGGGAGGTCGGGAGAAAAACTGTTTTTT
CDR3: CASSPGRSGEKLFF
J: TRBJ1-4
V: TRBV5-5
D: NA
size: NA

DNA: TGTGCCAGCAGCCTCCGGACTAGCGGGAGGGCCGTGAACACCGGGGAGCTGTTTTTT
CDR3: CASSLRTSGRAVNTGELFF
J: TRBJ2-2
V: TRBV7-2
D: TRBD2
size: NA

DNA: TGTGCCAGCAGTTACGATAGCCCACAACGGCTGCAGTTCTTC
CDR3: CASSYDSPQRLQFF
J: TRBJ2-1
V: TRBV6-6
D: NA
size: NA

DNA: TGTGCCTGGACCCTAGGGGGGGGCAGGGGCTATGGCTACACCTTC
CDR3: CAWTLGGGRGYGYTF
J: TRBJ1-2
V: TRBV30
D: NA
size: NA

DNA: TGCGCCAGCAGCCACTGGACTAGCAAGGCCTACGAGCAGTACTTC
CDR3: CASSHWTSKAYEQYF
J: TRBJ2-7
V: TRBV5-1
D: TRBD2
size: NA

DNA: TGTGCCAGCAGTGACTCAGGGTTCTCTGGGGCCAACGTCCTGACTTTC
CDR3: CASSDSGFSGANVLTF
J: TRBJ2-6
V: TRBV25-1
D: NA
size: NA

DNA: TGTGCCAGCAGTTCCGGACAGGGTTATAATTCACCCCTCCACTTT
CDR3: CASSSGQGYNSPLHF
J: TRBJ1-6
V: TRBV6-6
D: TRBD1
size: NA

DNA: TGTGCCAGCAGCGGACGCGGGGGGGCGGGGGATACGCAGTATTTT
CDR3: CASSGRGGAGDTQYF
J: TRBJ2-3
V: TRBV5-4
D: TRBD2
size: NA

DNA: TGCGCCAGCAGCCCACTCGCGATCTATAATTCACCCCTCCACTTT
CDR3: CASSPLAIYNSPLHF
J: TRBJ1-6
V: TRBV4-1
D: NA
size: NA

DNA: TGCGCCAGCAGCGAACTAGCGGGGGCCTCAGATACGCAGTATTTT
CDR3: CASSELAGASDTQYF
J: TRBJ2-3
V: TRBV10-2
D: TRBD2
size: NA

DNA: TGTGCCAGCAGCTTGTTATCCTCGGGAGGAAACACCATATATTTT
CDR3: CASSLLSSGGNTIYF
J: TRBJ1-3
V: TRBV5-6
D: NA
size: NA

DNA: TGTGCCAGCAGCCAAATTTTCACAGGGGGCTCTGAAGCTTTCTTT
CDR3: CASSQIFTGGSEAFF
J: TRBJ1-1
V: TRBV14
D: TRBD1
size: NA

DNA: TGTGCCAGCAGTTCCCTTGGACTAGCGTTAGCCGGGGAGCTGTTTTTT
CDR3: CASSSLGLALAGELFF
J: TRBJ2-2
V: TRBV27
D: TRBD2
size: NA

DNA: TGTGCCAGCAGTTACTCGTTGAGATCTGAAGCTTTCTTT
CDR3: CASSYSLRSEAFF
J: TRBJ1-1
V: TRBV6-6
D: NA
size: NA

DNA: TGTGCCAGCAGTTTCACTAACGAGCAGTACTTC
CDR3: CASSFTNEQYF
J: TRBJ2-7
V: TRBV6-6
D: NA
size: few

DNA: TGTGCCATCAGCGGGGATGGGGCCAACGTCCTGACTTTC
CDR3: CAISGDGANVLTF
J: TRBJ2-6
V: TRBV10-3
D: NA
size: NA

DNA: TGTGCCAGCAGTCCCGGGACAGGAGTCGCCAGCTCCTACAATGAGCAGTTCTTC
CDR3: CASSPGTGVASSYNEQFF
J: TRBJ2-1
V: TRBV2
D: TRBD1
size: NA

DNA: TGTGCCAGCAGTGAAGGTTGGGGGAGGTCAGATGAAAAACTGTTTTTT
CDR3: CASSEGWGRSDEKLFF
J: TRBJ1-4
V: TRBV25-1
D: NA
size: NA

DNA: TGTGCCAGCAGTGAAGCTGGGACTAGCTCCAATGAGCAGTTCTTC
CDR3: CASSEAGTSSNEQFF
J: TRBJ2-1
V: TRBV2
D: TRBD2
size: NA

DNA: TGTGCCACAACTCCTGCTAGGTACTTC
CDR3: CATTPARYF
J: TRBJ2-7
V: TRBV27
D: NA
size: few

DNA: TGTGCCAGCAGGGGCCCCGAAGATAGGGGGTACAATGAGCAGTTCTTC
CDR3: CASRGPEDRGYNEQFF
J: TRBJ2-1
V: TRBV2
D: NA
size: NA

DNA: TGTGCCTGGAGGCTCGAGGTAGTGGGCTACACCTTC
CDR3: CAWRLEVVGYTF
J: TRBJ1-2
V: TRBV30
D: NA
size: once

DNA: TGTGCCAGTAGTCCCCCCGGGACAGGGAACACCGGGGAGCTGTTTTTT
CDR3: CASSPPGTGNTGELFF
J: TRBJ2-2
V: TRBV19
D: TRBD1
size: NA

DNA: TGTGCCAGCAGCTCCGGACAGGAAGCGGAGGAAGAGACCCAGTACTTC
CDR3: CASSSGQEAEEETQYF
J: TRBJ2-5
V: TRBV5-4
D: TRBD1
size: NA

DNA: TGTGCCAGCAGTCCGAGCGGGGGGGCACTCAATGAGCAGTTCTTC
CDR3: CASSPSGGALNEQFF
J: TRBJ2-1
V: TRBV27
D: TRBD2
size: NA

DNA: TGTGCCAGCAGTGCCGGGACTAGCGGGAGGTTAGGTGGAGAGACCCAGTACTTC
CDR3: CASSAGTSGRLGGETQYF
J: TRBJ2-5
V: TRBV6-1
D: TRBD2
size: few

DNA: TGTGCCACCAGCAGAGATGGTGCCCTATCGGGGAACACTGAAGCTTTCTTT
CDR3: CATSRDGALSGNTEAFF
J: TRBJ1-1
V: TRBV15
D: NA
size: NA

DNA: TGTGCCAGCCGGTTGGGACAGGCGAACACCGGGGAGCTGTTTTTT
CDR3: CASRLGQANTGELFF
J: TRBJ2-2
V: TRBV5-6
D: TRBD1
size: NA

DNA: TGTGCCAGCAGCTACAGCCGGGACAATTACTACGAGCAGTACTTC
CDR3: CASSYSRDNYYEQYF
J: TRBJ2-7
V: TRBV5-5
D: NA
size: NA

DNA: TGTGCCAGCCTACAGGGCAATCAGCCCCAGCATTTT
CDR3: CASLQGNQPQHF
J: TRBJ1-5
V: TRBV6-6
D: NA
size: NA

DNA: TGTGCCAGCAGCTTAGGACAGGGGCCCTACGAGCAGTACTTC
CDR3: CASSLGQGPYEQYF
J: TRBJ2-7
V: TRBV11-2
D: TRBD1
size: once

DNA: TGTGCCAGTAGTATGGGGACTAGCGGGTCCAATGAGCAGTTCTTC
CDR3: CASSMGTSGSNEQFF
J: TRBJ2-1
V: TRBV19
D: TRBD2
size: NA

DNA: TGTGCCAGCAGTGAATCTGGGACTAGTACCAACAATGAGCAGTTCTTC
CDR3: CASSESGTSTNNEQFF
J: TRBJ2-1
V: TRBV25-1
D: TRBD2
size: NA

DNA: TGTGCTAGTGGCATCTTCCGGGAAACAAGCTCCTACAATGAGCAGTTCTTC
CDR3: CASGIFRETSSYNEQFF
J: TRBJ2-1
V: TRBV12-5
D: NA
size: NA

DNA: TGTGCCAGCAGTGAAGAAATGGGGGGCGGGGGCAATGAGCAGTTCTTC
CDR3: CASSEEMGGGGNEQFF
J: TRBJ2-1
V: TRBV6-1
D: NA
size: NA

DNA: TGCGCCAGCAGCTTGGCCCTTACTTATGGAGATACGCAGTATTTT
CDR3: CASSLALTYGDTQYF
J: TRBJ2-3
V: TRBV5-1
D: NA
size: NA

DNA: TGCGCCAGCAGCCTATGGGGGGGCCCTAGCACAGATACGCAGTATTTT
CDR3: CASSLWGGPSTDTQYF
J: TRBJ2-3
V: TRBV4-1
D: NA
size: NA

DNA: TGTGCCAGCAGCTCTCGGACAGGGGTGGGGACCGAGGAGCTGTTTTTT
CDR3: CASSSRTGVGTEELFF
J: TRBJ2-2
V: TRBV7-3
D: TRBD1
size: NA

DNA: TGTGCCAGCAAAGGGGGGGGTAACACTGAAGCTTTCTTT
CDR3: CASKGGGNTEAFF
J: TRBJ1-1
V: TRBV9
D: NA
size: NA

DNA: TGTGCCATCAGGGGGACAGGGGTCCTCGATACGAACGAGCAGTACTTC
CDR3: CAIRGTGVLDTNEQYF
J: TRBJ2-7
V: TRBV10-3
D: TRBD1
size: NA

DNA: TGTGCCAGCAGCCCCTCCTTATCTGAGACCCAGTACTTC
CDR3: CASSPSLSETQYF
J: TRBJ2-5
V: TRBV11-3
D: NA
size: once

DNA: TGTGCCAGCAGTTTTAGTCGGTACAGGGCGGAAAAACTGTTTTTT
CDR3: CASSFSRYRAEKLFF
J: TRBJ1-4
V: TRBV27
D: NA
size: NA

DNA: TGTGCCAGCGGTCCCATCGCGGTCTCTGGGGCCAACGTCCTGACTTTC
CDR3: CASGPIAVSGANVLTF
J: TRBJ2-6
V: TRBV27
D: NA
size: NA

DNA: TGTGCCACCCAAACAGGGAGGAACACTGAAGCTTTCTTT
CDR3: CATQTGRNTEAFF
J: TRBJ1-1
V: TRBV6-5
D: NA
size: NA

DNA: TGCGCCAGTAGAGGTGATCCCATGGCCGCAGATACGCAGTATTTT
CDR3: CASRGDPMAADTQYF
J: TRBJ2-3
V: TRBV5-1
D: NA
size: NA

DNA: TGTGCCAGCAGCCAAGAAGGGGGCTCGGCTGGCTACACCTTC
CDR3: CASSQEGGSAGYTF
J: TRBJ1-2
V: TRBV4-2
D: TRBD1
size: few